The 30 T cell receptor beta chains below come from one sample, sequenced in a study of blood T cell repertoires in COVID-19. Produced via immunoSEQ multiplex PCR; TCRdb's table is partial and in-frame only. Of more than 80,000 clones listed, roughly 86% are singletons. Sequencing was done on a sample of peripheral blood. These receptors were obtained from a man aged 35-49 years with acute or convalescent COVID-19.

The rearrangement links TRBV6-1 to TRBJ2-7; D is uncertain. The germline CDR1 and CDR2 sequences are MNHNS and SASEGT. V shed 1 base and J shed 3 bases, with 7 bases lying between them. CDR3 length: 13 residues. CDR3 DNA: TGTGCCAGCAGTGAAGGGGCGCGCTACGAGCAGTACTTC. Protein product: CASSEGARYEQYF.

This chain joins TRBV9 and TRBJ2-3; D is undetermined. CDR3 length: 14 residues. The V end was cut by 4 bases, the J end by 0 bases, with 9 bases between. Germline CDR1 is SGDLS and CDR2 is YYNGEE. In DNA form, the CDR3 reads TGTGCCAGCAGCCCGTCCCCTAGCACAGATACGCAGTATTTT. Translated, it gives CASSPSPSTDTQYF.

CDR3 region: CASNPSTGGNYQPQHF. The CDR3 DNA reads as TGTGCCAGTAATCCCTCGACAGGGGGGAATTATCAGCCCCAGCATTTT. V and J are TRBV19 and TRBJ1-5; 9 bases map to TRBD1. CDR3 length equals 16 residues. Germline V lookup: CDR1 LNHDA, CDR2 SQIVND (reference sequence). Unmatched junction bases numbered 12, after V lost 7 bases and J lost 5 bases.

This chain joins TRBV9 and TRBJ1-1, with 8 bases identical to TRBD1. CDR1 SGDLS and CDR2 YYNGEE come from the germline V gene. CDR3 length: 15 residues. With V trimmed by 4 bases and J by 8 bases, 13 bases remained unmatched. The CDR3: CASSTKDRGLQEAFF. DNA of the CDR3: TGTGCCAGCAGCACCAAAGACAGGGGCCTCCAGGAAGCTTTCTTT.

This chain uses TRBV5-4 with TRBJ2-5; D perhaps matches TRBD1 (6 bases). V gave up 0 bases and J gave up 6 bases, with 12 bases separating them. The CDR3 runs 14 residues. Looked up from germline, CDR1 is SGHNT and CDR2 is YYREEE (reference sequence). CDR3 coding DNA: TGTGCCAGCAGCTTGGGGTTCAGGGGACAGACCCAGTACTTC. It translates to CASSLGFRGQTQYF.

The gene calls are TRBV27 and TRBJ1-2; D is perhaps TRBD1 (5 bases). Per the germline V gene, CDR1 is MNHEY and CDR2 is SMNVEV (reference sequence). Trimming left V 6 bases short and J 5 bases short, with 13 bases between. The CDR3 consists of 13 residues. The CDR3 DNA is TGTGCCAGCAGAGGCGCAGGGTTTTATGGCTACACCTTC. Translating gives CASRGAGFYGYTF.

The chain has TRBV9 and TRBJ1-1; D unresolved. The CDR3 contains 13 residues. The germline V gene encodes CDR1 SGDLS and CDR2 YYNGEE. The V and J ends lost 1 base and 1 base respectively, with 5 bases between them. The CDR3 nucleotides are TGTGCCAGCAGCGTAAACTCGAACACTGAAGCTTTCTTT. Residues: CASSVNSNTEAFF.

This chain uses TRBV30 with TRBJ1-1; tentative D call: TRBD1 (5 bases). There are 11 residues in the CDR3. Trimming pared 3 bases from V and 3 bases from J, leaving 5 bases between. Germline loops: CDR1 GTSNPN, CDR2 SVGIG (reference sequence). CDR3 loop: CAWRGDTEAFF. The CDR3 DNA is TGTGCCTGGAGAGGGGACACTGAAGCTTTCTTT.

The chain combines TRBV5-5 with TRBJ2-1; 12 bases map to TRBD2. J was trimmed by 10 bases and V by 4 bases; bases with no gene match: 12. CDR1 SGHKS and CDR2 YYEKEE come from the germline V gene (reference sequence). The CDR3 runs 16 residues. CDR3 protein: CASSRRATSGSSEQFF. The CDR3 nucleotides read TGTGCCAGCAGCCGGAGGGCGACTAGCGGGAGTAGCGAGCAGTTCTTC. The variable domain in full, with the rest retrieved from reference TRBV5-5 and TRBJ2-1, is DAGVTQSPTHLIKTRGQQVTLRCSPISGHKSVSWYQQVLGQGPQFIFQYYEKEERGRGNFPDRFSARQFPNYSSELNVNALLLGDSALYLCASSRRATSGSSEQFFGPGTRLTVL.

This clone showed up just once. V is TRBV12-3 or TRBV12-4 and J is TRBJ2-2; no definite D call. V dropped 3 bases and J dropped 3 bases, with 5 bases sitting between them. This CDR3 comprises 13 residues. CDR3 DNA: TGTGCCAGCAGTTTTGGAGACACCGGGGAGCTGTTTTTT. It translates to CASSFGDTGELFF.

The CDR3 bases are TGTGCCAGCAAGCGAGGGGAGGACTATGGCTACACCTTC. Translated, it gives CASKRGEDYGYTF. The gene calls are TRBV6-5 and TRBJ1-2, with D possibly TRBD1 on 5 matching bases. Germline assignment: CDR1 MNHEY and CDR2 SVGAGI. The CDR3 runs 13 residues. V lost 7 bases to trimming and J lost 3 bases, with 12 bases between them.

This chain uses TRBV5-1 with TRBJ2-3; perhaps TRBD2 as D (6 bases). CDR1 and CDR2 (germline): SGHRS, YFSETQ. The CDR3 spans 15 residues. The V and J ends lost 7 bases and 4 bases respectively, with 19 bases between them. The CDR3 spells CASVTETSWADTQYF. In nucleotides, the CDR3 is TGCGCCAGCGTCACAGAGACTAGTTGGGCAGATACGCAGTATTTT.

The J gene is TRBJ2-5, the V gene TRBV11-3; no clear D gene. V dropped 3 bases and J dropped 3 bases, with 11 bases sitting between them. CDR3 length: 14 amino acids. Looked up from germline, CDR1 is SGHNT and CDR2 is YENEEA. The CDR3 sequence is CASSLSANEETQYF. The CDR3 nucleotides read TGTGCCAGCAGCTTGTCAGCGAACGAAGAGACCCAGTACTTC.

The chain joins TRBV7-2 to TRBJ1-3; weak D call: TRBD1 (5 bases). This CDR3 comprises 15 residues. The V gene's germline CDR1 is SGHTA and CDR2 FQGNSA. Trimming pared 3 bases from V and 3 bases from J, leaving 12 bases between. The CDR3 loop reads CASSLVGLGGNTIYF. CDR3 sequence (DNA): TGTGCCAGCAGCTTGGTGGGGCTGGGTGGAAACACCATATATTTT.

The chain recombines TRBV11-2 with TRBJ2-7, with no clear D. The V end was cut by 0 bases, the J end by 4 bases, with 10 bases between. Germline values: CDR1 SGHAT, CDR2 FQNNGV. The CDR3 has 14 amino acids. The CDR3 sequence is CASSLEVTLYEQYF. For the CDR3, the DNA is TGTGCCAGCAGCTTAGAGGTCACGCTATACGAGCAGTACTTC.

This rearrangement joins TRBV12-3 or TRBV12-4 to TRBJ2-7; weak D call: TRBD2 (6 bases). This CDR3 spans 10 amino acids. V lost 5 bases to trimming and J lost 7 bases, with 6 bases between them. The CDR3 region is CASSGGEQYF. The CDR3 DNA is TGTGCCAGCAGTGGGGGGGAGCAGTACTTC.

This chain connects TRBV6-6 to TRBJ1-6, with a weak D call TRBD1 (5 bases). Trimming pared 2 bases from V and 9 bases from J, leaving 14 bases between. This CDR3 is built from 15 residues. Germline assignment: CDR1 MNHNY and CDR2 SVGAGI (reference sequence). The CDR3 loop is CASSYQGLGGSPLHF. For the CDR3, the DNA is TGTGCCAGCAGTTACCAGGGACTGGGAGGTTCACCCCTCCACTTT.

This clone was seen a handful of times. The chain combines TRBV9 with TRBJ1-1; a possible D gene is TRBD1 (5 bases). Per the germline V gene, CDR1 is SGDLS and CDR2 is YYNGEE. V lost 5 bases to trimming and J lost 6 bases, with 17 bases between them. The CDR3 is 14 residues long. Written as DNA, the CDR3 is TGTGCCAGCAGTCCGCGGGGGGGAGTTTCTGAAGCTTTCTTT. Translating gives CASSPRGGVSEAFF. Combining the CDR3 with reference TRBV9 and TRBJ1-1 gives the whole variable domain DSGVTQTPKHLITATGQRVTLRCSPRSGDLSVYWYQQSLDQGLQFLIQYYNGEERAKGNILERFSAQQFPDLHSELNLSSLELGDSALYFCASSPRGGVSEAFFGQGTRLTVV.

This chain links TRBV6-1 with TRBJ2-1; D remains unclear. V lost 0 bases and J lost 8, with 5 bases in between. The V gene's germline CDR1 is MNHNS and CDR2 SASEGT. The length of the CDR3 is 12 residues. CDR3: CASSEASYEQFF. As DNA, the CDR3 is TGTGCCAGCAGTGAAGCTTCCTATGAGCAGTTCTTC.

The chain has TRBV19 and TRBJ1-5; 7 bases map to TRBD1. Trimming removed 3 bases from V and 6 bases from J; junction bases left unmatched: 5. This CDR3 contains 14 residues. Per germline, CDR1 LNHDA and CDR2 SQIVND (reference sequence). The CDR3 DNA reads as TGTGCCAGTAGTATCAGCGCAGGGGGTCAGCCCCAGCATTTT. It specifies CASSISAGGQPQHF. Looking up the rest from reference TRBV19 and TRBJ1-5 gives the full variable domain: DGGITQSPKYLFRKEGQNVTLSCEQNLNHDAMYWYRQDPGQGLRLIYYSQIVNDFQKGDIAEGYSVSREKKESFPLTVTSAQKNPTAFYLCASSISAGGQPQHFGDGTRLSIL.

On this clone: The same CDR3 also results from other DNA sequences found in this sample. The CDR3: CASSSLGGTNEKLFF. Written as DNA, the CDR3 is TGCGCCAGCAGCTCCTTAGGCGGGACTAATGAAAAACTGTTTTTT. The chain combines TRBV5-1 with TRBJ1-4; D is unclear. Trimming took 3 bases from V and 2 from J, leaving 11 bases between them. Germline-derived CDR1 and CDR2 are SGHRS and YFSETQ. This CDR3 contains 15 residues.

The table lists this clone with a few counts. The chain carries TRBV9 and TRBJ1-5; no definite D call. Germline-derived CDR1 and CDR2 are SGDLS and YYNGEE. V lost 4 bases, J lost 3 bases, and 20 bases lay in between. The CDR3 totals 17 residues. The CDR3 sequence: CASSPFFVGGNNQPQHF. Written as DNA, the CDR3 is TGTGCCAGCAGCCCCTTTTTTGTAGGAGGGAACAATCAGCCCCAGCATTTT.

The rearrangement uses TRBV9 and TRBJ1-4; the D is unclear. Germline lookup yields CDR1 SGDLS and CDR2 YYNGEE. V shed 3 bases and J shed 4 bases, with 10 bases lying between them. The CDR3 is 14 residues long. The CDR3 spells CASSASSYNEKLFF. The CDR3 DNA reads as TGTGCCAGCAGCGCCAGTAGCTATAATGAAAAACTGTTTTTT.

This chain joins TRBV5-4 and TRBJ2-7, with 11 bases matching TRBD2. The germline V gene has CDR1 SGHNT and CDR2 YYREEE (reference sequence). There are 15 residues in the CDR3. The trim removed 0 bases at V and 2 bases at J, leaving 1 base unmatched. CDR3 nucleotides: TGTGCCAGCAGCTTGGAACTAGCGGGAGCCTACGAGCAGTACTTC. Amino acid sequence: CASSLELAGAYEQYF.

V is TRBV28 and J is TRBJ2-1; D perhaps matches TRBD2 (6 bases). The CDR3 contains 12 residues. Trimming took off 8 bases at V and 4 bases at J, with 9 bases between the two ends. Germline V CDR1 and CDR2: MDHEN, SYDVKM. The CDR3 DNA reads TGTGCCAGCTGGGAGGATTACAATGAGCAGTTCTTC. It codes for CASWEDYNEQFF.

This clone was found a few times. The chain is built from TRBV3-1 (or the pseudogene TRBV3-2) and TRBJ1-3; the D is unclear. Germline assignment: CDR1 LGHDT and CDR2 YNNKEL (reference sequence). Trimming removed 5 bases at V and 2 bases at J, with 4 bases between. This CDR3 has 12 residues. The CDR3 nucleotides are TGTGCCAGCAGCTCAACTGGAAACACCATATATTTT. Its protein product is CASSSTGNTIYF.

The genes are TRBV5-5 and TRBJ1-5, with D perhaps TRBD1 (5 bases). Trimming removed 1 base from V and 5 bases from J, with 7 bases in between. Germline V lookup: CDR1 SGHKS, CDR2 YYEKEE (reference sequence). CDR3 length: 13 amino acids. The CDR3 sequence is CASSLWGDQPQHF. The CDR3 DNA is TGTGCCAGCAGCTTGTGGGGGGATCAGCCCCAGCATTTT.

The V gene is TRBV18, the J gene TRBJ2-1; D might be TRBD1 (7 bases). Trimming removed 1 base from V and 4 bases from J, with 11 bases in between. The V gene's germline CDR1 is KGHSH and CDR2 LQKENI. This CDR3 is 15 amino acids long. The DNA of the CDR3 is TGTGCCAGCTCACCACGCGGGACAGAGTACAATGAGCAGTTCTTC. This translates into CASSPRGTEYNEQFF.

The chain carries TRBV7-2 and TRBJ1-1; a weak D match, TRBD1 (6 bases). V lost 3 bases to trimming and J lost 5 bases, with 13 bases between them. Looked up from germline, CDR1 is SGHTA and CDR2 is FQGNSA. The CDR3 has 14 amino acids. The CDR3 spells CASSFGGAYTEAFF. In DNA, the CDR3 is TGTGCCAGCAGCTTTGGGGGCGCGTATACTGAAGCTTTCTTT.

This clone came up a few times. The J gene is TRBJ2-7, the V gene TRBV7-9; 11 bases map to TRBD2. CDR1 is SEHNR, CDR2 FQNEAQ, per germline (reference sequence). The CDR3 runs 14 residues. The V gene end was trimmed by 7 bases and the J gene end by 9 bases; junction bases not matched to a gene: 11. The CDR3 DNA is TGTGCCAGCAATGAGCTGGGGACTAGCGGAACGCAGTACTTC. It codes for CASNELGTSGTQYF.